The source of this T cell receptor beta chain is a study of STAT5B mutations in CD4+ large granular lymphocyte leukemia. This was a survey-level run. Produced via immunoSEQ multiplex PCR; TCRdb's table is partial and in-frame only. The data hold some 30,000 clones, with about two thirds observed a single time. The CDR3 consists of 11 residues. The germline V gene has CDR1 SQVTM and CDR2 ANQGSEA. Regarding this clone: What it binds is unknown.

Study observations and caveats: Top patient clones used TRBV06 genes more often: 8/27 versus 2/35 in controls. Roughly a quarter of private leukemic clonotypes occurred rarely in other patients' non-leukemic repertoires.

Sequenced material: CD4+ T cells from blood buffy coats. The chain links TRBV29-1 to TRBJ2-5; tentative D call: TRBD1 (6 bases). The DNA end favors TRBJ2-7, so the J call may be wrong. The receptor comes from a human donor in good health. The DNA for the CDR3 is TGCAGCGGGTCCAGGGGTTCCGAGCAGTACTTC. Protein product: CSGSRGSEQYF.